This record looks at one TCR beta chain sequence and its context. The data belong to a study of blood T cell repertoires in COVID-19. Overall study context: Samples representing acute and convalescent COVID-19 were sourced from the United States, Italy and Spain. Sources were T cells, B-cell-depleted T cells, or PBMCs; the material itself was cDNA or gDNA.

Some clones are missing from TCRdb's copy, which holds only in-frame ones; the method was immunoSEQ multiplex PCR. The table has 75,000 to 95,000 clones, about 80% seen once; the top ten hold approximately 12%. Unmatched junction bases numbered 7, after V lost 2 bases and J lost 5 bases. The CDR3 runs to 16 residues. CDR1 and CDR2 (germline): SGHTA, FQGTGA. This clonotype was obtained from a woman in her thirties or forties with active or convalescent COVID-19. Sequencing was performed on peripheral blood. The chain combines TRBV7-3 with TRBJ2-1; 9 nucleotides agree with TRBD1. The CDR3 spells CASSLGLGQGHNEQFF. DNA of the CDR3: TGTGCCAGCAGCTTAGGACTGGGACAGGGACACAATGAGCAGTTCTTC.